A selection of T cell receptor beta chains follows, all from one sample in a study of blood T cell repertoires in COVID-19. The method was immunoSEQ multiplex PCR; TCRdb's version includes in-frame clones alone and lacks a portion of them. The sample holds around 270,000 clones, approximately 86% seen once. The source material was peripheral blood. Receptor source: a man in his thirties or forties with active or convalescent COVID-19. The CDR3 runs from the conserved cysteine through the conserved F or W. A D gene is named only where the DNA matches it firmly. Size values are once, few and many counts, or a class for expanded clones, and some rows have none.

V	D	J	size	DNA	CDR3
TRBV19	NA	TRBJ2-7	NA	TGTGCCAGTAGTATAGGTGAAAACGGGGAGGCAAGTCTCTACGAGCAGTACTTC	CASSIGENGEASLYEQYF
TRBV4-2	TRBD2	TRBJ2-1	NA	TGTGCCAGCAGCCAGGGGGGACTAGCGGGGCTTGGGGTCGATGAGCAGTTCTTC	CASSQGGLAGLGVDEQFF
TRBV11-2	NA	TRBJ1-2	NA	TGTGCCAGCAGCGCGATAGAGGGTGACTATGGCTACACCTTC	CASSAIEGDYGYTF
TRBV19	NA	TRBJ1-2	few	TGTGCCAGTAAGCATAACAGAAACTATGGCTACACCTTC	CASKHNRNYGYTF
TRBV7-9	NA	TRBJ2-5	NA	TGTGCCAGCAGTCAGACCGGGAGTCAGGGTTGGGAGACCCAGTACTTC	CASSQTGSQGWETQYF
TRBV4-2	TRBD2	TRBJ2-3	NA	TGTGCCAGCAGCTCAGTAGCGGGGGTGGGAGATACGCAGTATTTT	CASSSVAGVGDTQYF
TRBV5-6	NA	TRBJ2-3	NA	TGTGCCAGCAGGCTGGAGGCTAGCCGAGATACGCAGTATTTT	CASRLEASRDTQYF
TRBV5-1	NA	TRBJ2-2	NA	TGCGCCAGCAGCCCGGAGCTCTTTAGCGGGGAGCTGTTTTTT	CASSPELFSGELFF
TRBV4-1	TRBD2	TRBJ2-5	NA	TGCGCCAGCAGCCTCGGACTAGCGGGGGGGGAGACCCAGTACTTC	CASSLGLAGGETQYF
TRBV7-7	NA	TRBJ1-1	NA	TGTGCCAGCAGCTTAGTAGGGACTCGGATGAACACTGAAGCTTTCTTT	CASSLVGTRMNTEAFF
TRBV5-1	TRBD1	TRBJ1-5	NA	TGCGCCAGCAGCGGGGACAGGGATCAGCCCCAGCATTTT	CASSGDRDQPQHF
TRBV19	TRBD1	TRBJ2-5	NA	TGTGCCAGTTCAAGTACCGGGACAGGTGAAGAGACCCAGTACTTC	CASSSTGTGEETQYF
TRBV12-3/TRBV12-4	NA	TRBJ2-1	once	TGTGCCAGCAGGCCTGACAGCTACAATGAGCAGTTCTTC	CASRPDSYNEQFF
TRBV5-6	NA	TRBJ2-1	NA	TGTGCCAGCAGCAACCGGGACTTCCCCTACAATGAGCAGTTCTTC	CASSNRDFPYNEQFF
TRBV5-1	TRBD1	TRBJ1-2	NA	TGCGCCAGCAGCTTGGAACCGACAGGGTCGACTAACTATGGCTACACCTTC	CASSLEPTGSTNYGYTF
TRBV3-1/TRBV3-2	NA	TRBJ1-2	NA	TGTGCCAGCAGAGGTAAAGGGGTTCGCTTCGGCTACACCTTC	CASRGKGVRFGYTF
TRBV3-1/TRBV3-2	NA	TRBJ2-7	NA	TGTGCCAGCAGCCAAGGGGGGCCCTCCTACGAGCAGTACTTC	CASSQGGPSYEQYF
TRBV7-2	TRBD2	TRBJ2-5	NA	TGTGCCAGCAGCTCACATCGGACTAGCGGGGGCCGCATCCAAGAGACCCAGTACTTC	CASSSHRTSGGRIQETQYF
TRBV7-9	NA	TRBJ1-1	NA	TGTGCCAGCAGCTTCTCTAGCCGTCCTGAAGCTTTCTTT	CASSFSSRPEAFF
TRBV5-1	NA	TRBJ1-3	few	TGCGCCAGCAGCTTGGCCGGCGGCTACTCTGGAAACACCATATATTTT	CASSLAGGYSGNTIYF
TRBV12-3/TRBV12-4	TRBD1	TRBJ1-2	NA	TGTGCCAGCAGTCCTCGGACAGGGCAAGGCTACACCTTC	CASSPRTGQGYTF
TRBV4-1	TRBD2	TRBJ2-3	few	TGCGCCAGCAGCCAAGAAACTAGCGGTAACACAGATACGCAGTATTTT	CASSQETSGNTDTQYF
TRBV6-1	TRBD1	TRBJ2-1	NA	TGTGCCAGCAGTGAACCGGGACAGGGGAGTAATGAGCAGTTCTTC	CASSEPGQGSNEQFF
TRBV4-1	TRBD1	TRBJ1-5	NA	TGCGCCAGCAGCCAAGATGTTCTTGACAGGGCTAAGCCCCAGCATTTT	CASSQDVLDRAKPQHF
TRBV10-1	TRBD2	TRBJ2-7	NA	TGCGCCAGCAGTGAGGTGGGGACTAGCGTTTACGAGCAGTACTTC	CASSEVGTSVYEQYF
TRBV15	TRBD1	TRBJ2-1	NA	TGTGCCACCAGCAGCTGGACAGGGGCATACAATGAGCAGTTCTTC	CATSSWTGAYNEQFF
TRBV4-1	NA	TRBJ1-1	NA	TGCGCCAGCAGCCAAGTTTTCGGGGGGACTGAAGCTTTCTTT	CASSQVFGGTEAFF
TRBV12-3/TRBV12-4	TRBD1	TRBJ1-1	NA	TGTGCCAGCAGTCCCGACAGGGGCACTGAAGCTTTCTTT	CASSPDRGTEAFF
TRBV5-1	TRBD1	TRBJ1-4	NA	TGCGCCAGCAGCTACGGGACAGCTAATGAAAAACTGTTTTTT	CASSYGTANEKLFF
TRBV7-9	NA	TRBJ1-2	once	TGTGCCAGCAGCTCACCGAGATCTAACTATGGCTACACCTTC	CASSSPRSNYGYTF
TRBV6-1	NA	TRBJ2-1	few	TGTGCCAGCAGTGAGCCAGCGGGCTCCTACAATGAGCAGTTCTTC	CASSEPAGSYNEQFF
TRBV15	NA	TRBJ1-5	NA	TGTGCCACCAGCAGAGAGGCGGGCACCCAGCATTTT	CATSREAGTQHF
TRBV11-3	NA	TRBJ1-2	few	TGTGCCAGCAGCTTAGAAGGGGCGGTCTATGGCTACACCTTC	CASSLEGAVYGYTF
TRBV7-8	TRBD1	TRBJ1-6	NA	TGTGCCAGCAGCTTCAGGGGGTTGGAGGGGGATTCACCCCTCCACTTT	CASSFRGLEGDSPLHF
TRBV5-1	TRBD1	TRBJ1-1	NA	TGCGCCAGCAGCTCTTATTTAACAGGGGTGAACACTGAAGCTTTCTTT	CASSSYLTGVNTEAFF
TRBV6-1	NA	TRBJ2-7	once	TGTGCCAGCAGTGAAGAAGGCGGGCTAGGGGAGCAGTACTTC	CASSEEGGLGEQYF
TRBV20-1	NA	TRBJ2-3	NA	TGCAGTGCTAGTGACGGGGGAAGGACAGATACGCAGTATTTT	CSASDGGRTDTQYF
TRBV6-5	TRBD1	TRBJ2-7	NA	TGTGCCAGCAGTTCGACCGGGACAGGTGGCGAGCAGTACTTC	CASSSTGTGGEQYF
TRBV19	NA	TRBJ1-5	NA	TGTGCCAGTAGTATCGAGGGTCGCCAGCCCCAGCATTTT	CASSIEGRQPQHF
TRBV7-2	NA	TRBJ1-1	NA	TGTGCCAGCAGCTTAGAAGGGGAGAACACTGAAGCTTTCTTT	CASSLEGENTEAFF
TRBV7-9	NA	TRBJ1-1	NA	TGTGCCAGCAGCTTAGTCGGGGGAAACACTGAAGCTTTCTTT	CASSLVGGNTEAFF
TRBV9	TRBD2	TRBJ2-3	NA	TGTGCCAGCAGCGTAGCCAGCGGGGGGGCCGGGCAGTATTTT	CASSVASGGAGQYF
TRBV2	TRBD1	TRBJ2-2	NA	TGTGCCAGCAGTGAGACAGGGATAGGGAGAAACACCGGGGAGCTGTTTTTT	CASSETGIGRNTGELFF
TRBV6-1	NA	TRBJ1-6	NA	TGTGCCAGCAGTGAAGTTCTCGCCGCCGGAGGTATTATTCGGCCCCTCCACTTT	CASSEVLAAGGIIRPLHF
TRBV6-5	NA	TRBJ1-6	once	TGTGCCAGCAGTTTAACAGGGTCCCTCCACTTT	CASSLTGSLHF
TRBV29-1	TRBD1	TRBJ2-7	NA	TGCAGCGTTGAAAGGGACAGGGACGGGAGCGAGCAGTACTTC	CSVERDRDGSEQYF
TRBV5-1	NA	TRBJ2-1	NA	TGCGCCAGCAGCGGGAGAGGGGGGGTTGCCCTCGAGGGCCTAAGCTCCTACAATGAGCAGTTCTTC	CASSGRGGVALEGLSSYNEQFF
TRBV19	NA	TRBJ1-2	NA	TGTGCCAGTACCTCAGGAGGAGAAGCGCTCTATGGCTACACCTTC	CASTSGGEALYGYTF
TRBV3-1/TRBV3-2	NA	TRBJ1-6	NA	TGTGCCAGCAGCCGATCTTCACAGGGTGGTTCACCCCTCCACTTT	CASSRSSQGGSPLHF
TRBV14	NA	TRBJ1-1	NA	TGTGCCAGCAGCCAAGATCCACTGATGAACACTGAAGCTTTCTTT	CASSQDPLMNTEAFF
TRBV19	NA	TRBJ1-4	NA	TGTGCCAGTAGTAGCCCGAGAGATTCTGAAAAACTGTTTTTT	CASSSPRDSEKLFF
TRBV11-2	NA	TRBJ1-6	NA	TGTGCCAGCAGCTTAGATCTGGACAGATGGAATTCACCCCTCCACTTT	CASSLDLDRWNSPLHF
TRBV5-4	TRBD1	TRBJ1-2	NA	TGTGCCAGCAAGGACAGGGTGGTTGGCTACACCTTC	CASKDRVVGYTF
TRBV2	NA	TRBJ1-4	few	TGTGCCAGCAGGGGCCTGGCCGCAACTAATGAAAAACTGTTTTTT	CASRGLAATNEKLFF
TRBV11-2	NA	TRBJ2-7	NA	TGTGCCAGCACCCCAACAGGGAACTCCTACGAGCAGTACTTC	CASTPTGNSYEQYF
TRBV7-6	TRBD2	TRBJ2-2	NA	TGTGCCAGCAGCTTACTACTAGCGGGGGGTTTGACCGGGGAGCTGTTTTTT	CASSLLLAGGLTGELFF
TRBV28	NA	TRBJ1-2	once	TGTGCCAGCAGTTTCAATAGGGGCGGTGGCTACACCTTC	CASSFNRGGGYTF
TRBV14	NA	TRBJ2-3	once	TGTGCCAGCAGCCCATCGATCGGTACGCAGTATTTT	CASSPSIGTQYF
TRBV19	TRBD1	TRBJ2-1	once	TGTGCCAGTAGGCCGAACCGGGACAGGATAAATGAGCAGTTCTTC	CASRPNRDRINEQFF